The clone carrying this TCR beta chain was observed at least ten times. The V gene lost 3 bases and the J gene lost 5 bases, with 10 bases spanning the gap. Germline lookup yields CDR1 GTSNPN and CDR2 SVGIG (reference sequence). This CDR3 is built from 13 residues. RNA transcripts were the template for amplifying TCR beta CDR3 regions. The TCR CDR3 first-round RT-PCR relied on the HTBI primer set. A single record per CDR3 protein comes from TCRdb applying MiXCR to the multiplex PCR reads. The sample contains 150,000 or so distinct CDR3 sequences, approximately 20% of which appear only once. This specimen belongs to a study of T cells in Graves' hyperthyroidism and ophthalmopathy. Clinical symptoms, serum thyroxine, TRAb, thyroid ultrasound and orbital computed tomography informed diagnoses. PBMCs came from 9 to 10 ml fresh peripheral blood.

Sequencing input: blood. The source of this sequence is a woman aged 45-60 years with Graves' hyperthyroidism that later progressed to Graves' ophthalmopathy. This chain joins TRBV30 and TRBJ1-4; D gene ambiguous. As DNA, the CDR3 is TGTGCCTGGAGGTCCGCGGCGAATGAAAAACTGTTTTTT. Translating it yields CAWRSAANEKLFF.